Following are 15 T cell receptor beta chains from one sample sequenced in a study of graft-versus-host responses after intestinal transplantation. The protocol was immunoSEQ multiplex PCR, while the TCRdb copy is restricted to in-frame clones and leaves out a portion. This sample has some 120,000 clones, with 90% found just once. These TCRs are of unknown antigen specificity. Here the sequenced sample was unstimulated CD4+ T cells sorted from spleen or lymph node cells, taken before intestinal transplant. These receptors all stem from a human donor who received an intestinal transplant.

The CDR3 spells CASSLNRGRGGELFF. The CDR3 bases are TGTGCCAGCAGCTTGAACAGGGGGCGTGGGGGGGAGCTGTTTTTT. The V gene is TRBV11-2, the J gene TRBJ2-2, with 9 nucleotides matching TRBD1. The J segment lost 8 bases and the V segment lost 3 bases, leaving 7 bases of the junction unmatched. The germline V gene encodes CDR1 SGHAT and CDR2 FQNNGV. This CDR3 has 15 amino acids.

The V and J genes are TRBV19 and TRBJ2-7; weak D call: TRBD2 (5 bases). Trimming cost V 6 bases and J 0 bases, with 15 bases left between them. CDR3 length equals 15 residues. Per germline, CDR1 LNHDA and CDR2 SQIVND (reference sequence). CDR3 protein: CASSIPGKGSYEQYF. The CDR3 region has the DNA TGTGCCAGTAGCATTCCCGGGAAGGGCTCCTACGAGCAGTACTTC.

This clone has a handful of counts. Other DNA variants within this sample encode the same CDR3. This chain links TRBV9 with TRBJ2-3, with 8 positions matching TRBD2. Germline CDR1 is SGDLS and CDR2 is YYNGEE. The CDR3 loop spans 14 amino acids. Trimming took 2 bases from V and 4 from J; bases not matched to a gene: 3. The CDR3: CASSVGTRADTQYF. In nucleotides, the CDR3 is TGTGCCAGCAGCGTCGGGACTAGGGCAGATACGCAGTATTTT.

This rearrangement joins TRBV4-3 to TRBJ1-6; D perhaps matches TRBD1 (6 bases). In germline, CDR1 is LGHNA, CDR2 YSLEER. Deletions cut 3 bases from V and 3 bases from J, with 9 bases between. This CDR3 spans 15 amino acids. The CDR3 nucleotides are TGCGCCAGCAGCCAGCTGACAGGCTATAATTCACCCCTCCACTTT. It is translated as CASSQLTGYNSPLHF.

The chain combines TRBV28 with TRBJ1-1, with D perhaps TRBD1 (5 bases). V was trimmed by 5 bases and J by 0 bases, leaving 13 bases between them. Germline V gives CDR1 MDHEN, CDR2 SYDVKM. The CDR3 extends over 15 amino acids. The CDR3 DNA follows: TGTGCCAGCAGTCTAGCGACAGCTTTGAACACTGAAGCTTTCTTT. Its translation is CASSLATALNTEAFF.

The genes are TRBV28 and TRBJ2-7, with 12 bases that match TRBD1. Trimming removed 8 bases from V and 6 bases from J; junction bases left unmatched: 11. This CDR3 is built from 15 residues. Germline V gene lookup returns CDR1 MDHEN and CDR2 SYDVKM. The CDR3 DNA follows: TGTGCCAGCGGGGCGCCGGGACAGGGGGCGCCCGAGCAGTACTTC. This translates into CASGAPGQGAPEQYF.

The chain has TRBV7-2 and TRBJ2-1, with a weak D call TRBD1 (6 bases). Germline V gene sequence: CDR1 SGHTA, CDR2 FQGNSA. Trimming took 7 bases from V and 6 from J, leaving 7 bases between them. The CDR3 sequence is 11 residues long. CDR3 residues: CASIRGNEQFF. The CDR3 DNA reads as TGTGCCAGCATCAGGGGCAATGAGCAGTTCTTC.

The V call is TRBV2, the J call TRBJ1-2; 10 nucleotides align to TRBD1. Germline trimming cut 6 bases from V and 0 bases from J; bases unmatched to any gene: 7. The CDR3 sequence is 16 residues long. The germline V gene has CDR1 SNHLY and CDR2 FYNNEI. CDR3 residues: CASSRGQGTTNYGYTF. Here the CDR3 DNA reads TGTGCCAGCAGCCGGGGACAGGGGACCACTAACTATGGCTACACCTTC. The full variable domain, in which reference TRBV2 and TRBJ1-2 provide the parts outside the CDR3, is EPEVTQTPSHQVTQMGQEVILRCVPISNHLYFYWYRQILGQKVEFLVSFYNNEISEKSEIFDDQFSVERPDGSNFTLKIRSTKLEDSAMYFCASSRGQGTTNYGYTFGSGTRLTVV.

V is TRBV2 and J is TRBJ2-1; weak D call: TRBD1 (5 bases). V dropped 5 bases and J dropped 7 bases, with 18 bases sitting between them. The CDR3 spans 15 residues. Germline V lookup: CDR1 SNHLY, CDR2 FYNNEI. CDR3 nucleotide sequence: TGTGCCAGCAGTCCGACAGTCCCCTTACGTAATGAGCAGTTCTTC. It translates to CASSPTVPLRNEQFF.

The chain uses TRBV7-3 and TRBJ2-7; 8 bases are a match to TRBD1. This CDR3 has 15 amino acids. CDR1 is SGHTA, CDR2 FQGTGA, per germline. The V segment lost 5 bases and the J segment 2 bases; nucleotides outside the gene matches: 8. The CDR3 DNA reads as TGTGCCAGCAGCCCCGCCGGGACAGGAGCCTACGAGCAGTACTTC. Translated: CASSPAGTGAYEQYF.

As regards this clone: Additional DNA sequences in this sample encode the identical CDR3. V usage is TRBV7-2 and J usage is TRBJ1-6, with D unresolved. Germline V CDR1 and CDR2: SGHTA, FQGNSA. Trimming removed 2 bases at V and 0 bases at J, with 5 bases between. The CDR3 extends over 15 amino acids. The CDR3: CASSLPSSYNSPLHF. The CDR3 DNA reads as TGTGCCAGCAGCTTACCTAGCTCCTATAATTCACCCCTCCACTTT.

Regarding this clone: The junction shows a germline mismatch at one end, possibly a read error. The chain links TRBV29-1 to TRBJ1-1; D is unclear. The CDR3 has 15 residues. Germline CDR1 SQVTM, CDR2 ANQGSEA. The CDR3: CSVEMSRTPNAEAFF. CDR3 nucleotides: TGCAGCGTTGAAATGAGCCGTACCCCGAACGCTGAAGCTTTCTTT.

The V call is TRBV18, the J call TRBJ2-7; D unclear. Germline CDR1 reads KGHSH; CDR2 reads LQKENI. This CDR3 comprises 13 residues. V lost 3 bases, J lost 3 bases, and 9 bases lay in between. The CDR3 spells CASSPSLYYEQYF. For the CDR3, the DNA is TGTGCCAGCTCACCTTCGCTATACTACGAGCAGTACTTC.

With respect to this clone: This sample includes further DNA sequences coding for the same CDR3. The chain uses TRBV28 and TRBJ1-4; TRBD1 agrees at 9 bases. CDR1 is MDHEN and CDR2 is SYDVKM in the germline V gene. The CDR3 extends over 15 amino acids. The ends lost 4 bases at V and 3 bases at J; junction bases unmatched: 3. In DNA, the CDR3 is TGTGCCAGCAGTTCACAGGGGGCAGCTAATGAAAAACTGTTTTTT. Encoded protein: CASSSQGAANEKLFF.

V usage is TRBV7-9 and J usage is TRBJ2-7; maybe TRBD1 (5 bases). From germline, CDR1 is SEHNR and CDR2 FQNEAQ (reference sequence). V lost 5 bases, J lost 3 bases, and 17 bases lay in between. This CDR3 is 15 amino acids long. DNA for the CDR3: TGTGCCAGCAGCCGCAGGGATTCCGATGGCTACGAGCAGTACTTC. Residues: CASSRRDSDGYEQYF.